The clone carrying this TCR beta chain turned up a few times. Its antigen is as yet unknown. This sample was taken from a study of T cell responses to AZD1222 COVID-19 vaccine. Whole-study results and caveats: The sample set comprised mostly white British donors with more females, and clonal diversity was possibly underestimated. Spike-specific TCR repertoires showed rising breadth and depth after two AZD1222 doses. Nearly half of unique spike-specific TCRs reportedly avoided B.1.351 and B.1.1.7 mutated regions. Only a handful of AZD1222 recipients, roughly 6 in all, had baseline seropositivity.

This CDR3 contains 17 residues. The method was immunoSEQ multiplex PCR; TCRdb's version includes in-frame clones alone and lacks a portion of them. The data show approximately 91,000 clones, 88% seen once. The source material was peripheral blood, sampled on day 0 of AZD1222 vaccination. The V and J genes are TRBV21-1 and TRBJ1-1; the table's D call of TRBD1 was not tested on the DNA. TRBV21-1 is classified as a pseudogene. This clonotype was obtained from an adult in good health. CDR3 bases: TGTGCCAGCAGCAAACCAGGGGCAGAATGGGTGCGCACTGAAGCTTTCTTT. Translating it yields CASSKPGAEWVRTEAFF.